This entry lists 20 T cell receptor beta chains sequenced from one sample in a study of shared clonotypes between healthy human individuals. Libraries were prepared by immunoSEQ multiplex PCR; TCRdb keeps only in-frame clonotypes and omits some of them. The sample has about 2.4 million clones; over 85% are singletons. The sequencing sample was made of naive CD4+ T cells from PBMCs. As to subset: CD45RA+ positively selected. These receptor sequences come from a man between 18 and 29 years old in good health. Some clones in this sample may be carry-over from other donors' samples.

This chain links TRBV29-1 with TRBJ2-2, with 14 bases fitting TRBD2. V lost 6 bases, J lost 10 bases, and 7 bases stayed unmatched. Germline CDR1 and CDR2: SQVTM and ANQGSEA. The CDR3 has 14 amino acids. CDR3 sequence: CSVGLAGGMVELFF. The DNA of the CDR3 is TGCAGCGTCGGACTAGCGGGAGGAATGGTGGAGCTGTTTTTT.

The rearrangement uses TRBV7-9 and TRBJ1-3; a weak D match, TRBD1 (5 bases). V dropped 5 bases and J dropped 0 bases, with 14 bases sitting between them. The CDR3 spans 16 residues. Germline loops: CDR1 SEHNR, CDR2 FQNEAQ (reference sequence). CDR3 residues: CASSTRRQFSGNTIYF. In DNA form, the CDR3 reads TGTGCCAGCAGCACTCGGAGACAGTTCTCTGGAAACACCATATATTTT.

The chain couples TRBV27 to TRBJ2-7; D possibly matches TRBD1 or TRBD2 (5 bases each). The length of the CDR3 is 13 residues. Germline V gene lookup returns CDR1 MNHEY and CDR2 SMNVEV (reference sequence). V was pared by 6 bases and J by 2 bases, with 11 bases between. CDR3 nucleotide sequence: TGTGCCAGCAGCAGGGACGGGACCTACGAGCAGTACTTC. This sequence encodes CASSRDGTYEQYF.

DNA of the CDR3: TGCAGTAGCCGGGAGGGTTCCAATGAGCAGTTCTTC. It codes for CSSREGSNEQFF. This chain connects TRBV29-1 to TRBJ2-1, with 8 bases matching TRBD2. The CDR3 totals 12 residues. Germline-derived CDR1 and CDR2 are SQVTM and ANQGSEA.

The rearrangement uses TRBV27 and TRBJ2-5, with D hard to call. Near its end, the DNA agrees better with TRBJ2-7, so the J call may be wrong. This CDR3 contains 12 residues. CDR1 and CDR2 (germline): MNHEY, SMNVEV (reference sequence). DNA of the CDR3: TGTGCCAGCAGTTCGTACAGCTACGAGCAGTACTTC. Protein: CASSSYSYEQYF.

The V and J genes are TRBV28 and TRBJ1-5; 11 nucleotides line up with TRBD1. The CDR3 spans 17 residues. Per the germline V gene, CDR1 is MDHEN and CDR2 is SYDVKM. With 6 bases clipped from V and 4 bases from J, the junction kept 11 bases outside the gene matches. Written as DNA, the CDR3 is TGTGCCAGCAGCTCCGCCTGGGGACAGGGGGATAATCAGCCCCAGCATTTT. Residues: CASSSAWGQGDNQPQHF.

V and J are TRBV6-6 and TRBJ2-2; D not resolved. Germline-derived CDR1 and CDR2 are MNHNY and SVGAGI (reference sequence). This CDR3 is 14 amino acids long. The V gene lost 6 bases and the J gene lost 0 bases, with 8 bases spanning the gap. The CDR3 protein is CASSLQANTGELFF. CDR3 DNA: TGTGCCAGCAGCCTCCAGGCGAACACCGGGGAGCTGTTTTTT.

The chain uses TRBV6-1 and TRBJ1-1, with D perhaps matching TRBD1 (5 bases). The CDR3 extends over 15 amino acids. The germline gives CDR1 MNHNS, CDR2 SASEGT. V was pared by 6 bases and J by 1 base, with 15 bases between. The CDR3 is CASSGALTGNTEAFF. The CDR3 DNA is TGTGCCAGCAGCGGAGCCTTAACAGGGAACACTGAAGCTTTCTTT.

The chain links TRBV6-4 to TRBJ1-4, with D perhaps TRBD1 (6 bases). V was clipped by 2 bases and J by 0 bases, with 10 bases between them. The germline V gene encodes CDR1 MRHNA and CDR2 SNTAGT. The CDR3 loop spans 16 amino acids. This CDR3 reads CASSDKGGSTNEKLFF. The CDR3 DNA sequence: TGTGCCAGCAGTGACAAAGGGGGGTCAACTAATGAAAAACTGTTTTTT.

This sequence joins TRBV7-8 and TRBJ1-5; 8 nucleotides line up with TRBD1. The CDR3 runs 17 residues. Looked up from germline, CDR1 is SGHVS and CDR2 is FQNEAQ. The junction had 9 bases not matched to a gene; V was cut back by 1 base and J by 4 bases. The CDR3 sequence is CASSLGDRNYVNQPQHF. The DNA of the CDR3 is TGTGCCAGCAGCTTAGGGGACAGGAATTATGTGAATCAGCCCCAGCATTTT.

This chain joins TRBV30 and TRBJ2-3; tentatively, D is TRBD1 (6 bases). Trimming removed 1 base at V and 3 bases at J, with 8 bases between. Per germline, CDR1 GTSNPN and CDR2 SVGIG (reference sequence). The CDR3 covers 13 residues. The CDR3 loop reads CAWSATGTDTQYF. DNA of the CDR3: TGTGCCTGGAGTGCGACAGGTACAGATACGCAGTATTTT.

This clone is a singleton in its sample. The rearrangement uses TRBV5-1 and TRBJ2-1, with D possibly matching TRBD2 (5 bases). The V gene's germline CDR1 is SGHRS and CDR2 YFSETQ. Trimming took 3 bases from V and 4 from J, leaving 14 bases between them. This CDR3 region has 15 residues. CDR3 in DNA: TGCGCCAGCAGCTCGGGGATGACGCTTTACAATGAGCAGTTCTTC. This sequence encodes CASSSGMTLYNEQFF.

The chain recombines TRBV6-1 with TRBJ1-2; D not certain. Germline CDR1 is MNHNS and CDR2 is SASEGT. This CDR3 comprises 14 residues. The germline V and J ends were trimmed by 1 base and 0 bases, with 6 bases remaining between them. The CDR3 is CASSEGPSNYGYTF. The CDR3 coding sequence is TGTGCCAGCAGTGAAGGACCGTCTAACTATGGCTACACCTTC.

This clone occurred once. The J gene is TRBJ2-7, the V gene TRBV5-8, with TRBD1 matching over 8 bases. Germline CDR1 SGHTS, CDR2 YDEGEE. V trimming: 6 bases; J trimming: 3 bases; junction bases outside the gene matches: 11. The CDR3 length is 15 residues. CDR3 sequence (DNA): TGTGCCAGCACTAGTTTGGGACAGGCAAACTACGAGCAGTACTTC. Encoded protein: CASTSLGQANYEQYF.

The gene calls are TRBV21-1 and TRBJ1-1; the table names TRBD1, a call not compared with the DNA. TRBV21-1 constitutes a pseudogene. The CDR3 runs to 14 residues. The DNA of the CDR3 is TGTGCCAGCAGCAAAGGGCATCACCACACTGAAGCTTTCTTT. Translated, it gives CASSKGHHHTEAFF.

The V call is TRBV14, the J call TRBJ2-3; perhaps TRBD1 as D (5 bases). The CDR3 is 14 residues long. Germline-derived CDR1 and CDR2 are SGHDN and FVKESK. Trimming took 0 bases from V and 7 from J, leaving 11 bases between them. CDR3 region: CASSQDLQAYTQYF. The CDR3 bases are TGTGCCAGCAGCCAAGATCTACAGGCCTATACGCAGTATTTT. The whole variable domain, remainder taken from reference TRBV14 and TRBJ2-3, is EAGVTQFPSHSVIEKGQTVTLRCDPISGHDNLYWYRRVMGKEIKFLLHFVKESKQDESGMPNNRFLAERTGGTYSTLKVQPAELEDSGVYFCASSQDLQAYTQYFGPGTRLTVL.

As to this clone: Different DNA sequences within this sample yield the same CDR3. The J gene is TRBJ2-7, the V gene TRBV5-4; 7 nucleotides match TRBD2. This CDR3 spans 13 amino acids. Trimming took 0 bases from V and 7 from J; bases not matched to a gene: 4. The germline CDR1 and CDR2 sequences are SGHNT and YYREEE (reference sequence). In DNA, the CDR3 is TGTGCCAGCAGCTTGGGGTTAGCGGGTGAGCAGTACTTC. Amino acids: CASSLGLAGEQYF.

The chain joins TRBV20-1 to TRBJ2-7; D gene unclear. The CDR3 runs 11 residues. Germline V lookup: CDR1 DFQATT, CDR2 SNEGSKA (reference sequence). Trimming took off 1 base at V and 6 bases at J, with 7 bases between the two ends. The DNA for the CDR3 is TGCAGTGCTAGAGGCTTCGGCGAGCAGTACTTC. Translation: CSARGFGEQYF.

The genes are TRBV27 and TRBJ2-1; 7 nucleotides agree with TRBD2. The V segment lost 3 bases and the J segment 4 bases; nucleotides outside the gene matches: 9. CDR1 MNHEY and CDR2 SMNVEV come from the germline V gene (reference sequence). There are 16 residues in the CDR3. CDR3 protein: CASSFRPSGPYNEQFF. In DNA, the CDR3 is TGTGCCAGCAGTTTTCGCCCTAGCGGACCTTACAATGAGCAGTTCTTC.

This sequence joins TRBV10-1 and TRBJ2-2; a weak D match, TRBD1 (6 bases). The CDR3 has 13 amino acids. Germline V gene sequence: CDR1 WNHNN, CDR2 SYGVQD (reference sequence). Deletions cut 6 bases from V and 6 bases from J, with 11 bases between. The CDR3 DNA reads TGCGCCAGCAGCGAGGGGGATCCCGGGGAGCTGTTTTTT. It codes for CASSEGDPGELFF.